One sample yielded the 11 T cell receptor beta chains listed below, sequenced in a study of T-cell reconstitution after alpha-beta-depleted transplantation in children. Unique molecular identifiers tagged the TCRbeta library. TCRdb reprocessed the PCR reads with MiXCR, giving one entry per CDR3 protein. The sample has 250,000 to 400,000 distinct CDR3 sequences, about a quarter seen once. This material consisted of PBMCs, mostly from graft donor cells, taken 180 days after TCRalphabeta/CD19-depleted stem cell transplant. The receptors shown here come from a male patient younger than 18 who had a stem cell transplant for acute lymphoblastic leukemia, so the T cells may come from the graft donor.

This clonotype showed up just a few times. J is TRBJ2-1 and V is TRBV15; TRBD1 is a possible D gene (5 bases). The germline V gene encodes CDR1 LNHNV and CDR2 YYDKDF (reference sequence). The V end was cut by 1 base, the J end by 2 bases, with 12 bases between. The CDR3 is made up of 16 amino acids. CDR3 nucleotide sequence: TGTGCCACCAGCAGAGGCACCCAGGGCCCCTACAATGAGCAGTTCTTC. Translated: CATSRGTQGPYNEQFF.

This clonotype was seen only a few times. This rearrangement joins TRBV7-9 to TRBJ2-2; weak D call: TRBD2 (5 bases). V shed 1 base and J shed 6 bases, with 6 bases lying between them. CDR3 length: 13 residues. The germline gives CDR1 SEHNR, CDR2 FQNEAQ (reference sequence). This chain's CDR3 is CASSLERAGELFF. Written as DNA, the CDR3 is TGTGCCAGCAGCTTAGAGAGGGCCGGGGAGCTGTTTTTT.

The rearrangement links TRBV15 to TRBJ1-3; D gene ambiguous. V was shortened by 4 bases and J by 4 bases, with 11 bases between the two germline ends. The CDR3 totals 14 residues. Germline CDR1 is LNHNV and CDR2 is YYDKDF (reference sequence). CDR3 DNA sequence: TGTGCCACCAGCAACGGGAGGGCAGGAAACACCATATATTTT. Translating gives CATSNGRAGNTIYF.

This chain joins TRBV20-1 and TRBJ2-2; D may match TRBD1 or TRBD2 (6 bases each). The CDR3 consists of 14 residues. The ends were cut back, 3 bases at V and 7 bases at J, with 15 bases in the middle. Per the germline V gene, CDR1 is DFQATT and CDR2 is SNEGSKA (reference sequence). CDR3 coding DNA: TGCAGTGCTAGTCCGCTAAGGGGGGTCGGGGAGCTGTTTTTT. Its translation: CSASPLRGVGELFF.

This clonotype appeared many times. CDR3 in DNA: TGTGCCAGCGGGCAGAGGAATGGCTACACCTTC. It translates to CASGQRNGYTF. The rearrangement links TRBV12-3 or TRBV12-4 to TRBJ1-2; D is unresolved. V was pared by 8 bases and J by 6 bases, with 10 bases between. The CDR3 is 11 residues long.

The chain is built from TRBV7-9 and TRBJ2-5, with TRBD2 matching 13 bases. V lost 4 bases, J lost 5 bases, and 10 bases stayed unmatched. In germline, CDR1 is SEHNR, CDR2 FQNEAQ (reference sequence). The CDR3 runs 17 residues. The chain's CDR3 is CASSSRPLAGGLETQYF. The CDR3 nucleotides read TGTGCCAGCAGCTCCCGCCCACTAGCGGGAGGGCTGGAGACCCAGTACTTC.

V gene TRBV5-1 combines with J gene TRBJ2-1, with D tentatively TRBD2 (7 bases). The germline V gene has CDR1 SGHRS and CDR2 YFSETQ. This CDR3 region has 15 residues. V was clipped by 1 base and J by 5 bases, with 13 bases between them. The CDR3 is CASSLYRGANNEQFF. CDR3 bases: TGCGCCAGCAGCTTGTACCGGGGGGCCAACAATGAGCAGTTCTTC.

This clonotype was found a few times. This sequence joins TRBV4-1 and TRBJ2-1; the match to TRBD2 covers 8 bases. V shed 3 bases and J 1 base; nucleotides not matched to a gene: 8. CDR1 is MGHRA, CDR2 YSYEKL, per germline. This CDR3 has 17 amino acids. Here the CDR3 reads CASSHLVSGRSYNEQFF. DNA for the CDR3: TGCGCCAGCAGCCACTTAGTCAGCGGGAGATCCTACAATGAGCAGTTCTTC.

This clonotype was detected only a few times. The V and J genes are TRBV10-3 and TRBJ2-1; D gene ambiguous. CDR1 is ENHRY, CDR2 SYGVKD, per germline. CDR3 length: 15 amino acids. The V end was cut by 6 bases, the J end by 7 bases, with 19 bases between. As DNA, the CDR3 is TGTGCCATCAGGGTGGACGAAACCCAAGGGAATGAGCAGTTCTTC. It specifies CAIRVDETQGNEQFF.

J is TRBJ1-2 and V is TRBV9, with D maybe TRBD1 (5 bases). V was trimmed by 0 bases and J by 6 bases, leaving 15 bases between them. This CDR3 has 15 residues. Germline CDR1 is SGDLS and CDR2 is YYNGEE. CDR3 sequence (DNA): TGTGCCAGCAGCGTAGCCGGGGGGGGGAGGAATGGCTACACCTTC. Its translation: CASSVAGGGRNGYTF.

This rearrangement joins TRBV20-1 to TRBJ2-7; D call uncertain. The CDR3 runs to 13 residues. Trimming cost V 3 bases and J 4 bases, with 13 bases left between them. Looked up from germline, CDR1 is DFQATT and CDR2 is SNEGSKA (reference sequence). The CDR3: CSASQSFRYEQYF. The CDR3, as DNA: TGCAGTGCTAGTCAGTCGTTTAGGTACGAGCAGTACTTC.